The 20 T cell receptor beta chains below come from one sample, sequenced in a study of cytomegalovirus exposure and HLA in healthy donors. Primers for the PCR totalled 60 Vbeta and 13 Jbeta. Sequencing was performed with immunoSEQ multiplex PCR; in TCRdb, only in-frame clones are kept and a portion is missing. Among 240,000 or so clones listed, more than 75% were seen once. The sequencing input was PBMCs. The receptor source for this set is a middle-aged woman in good health and CMV-seropositive.

This clone showed up just a few times. This chain connects TRBV7-2 to TRBJ1-5; D possibly corresponds to TRBD1 (5 bases). In germline, CDR1 is SGHTA, CDR2 FQGNSA. CDR3 length: 15 amino acids. V lost 5 bases, J lost 6 bases, and 17 bases lay in between. CDR3 sequence (DNA): TGTGCCAGCAGCGTAGGGCGGGGGGGAGGTCAGCCCCAGCATTTT. This codes for CASSVGRGGGQPQHF. Complete variable domain (other parts from reference TRBV7-2 and TRBJ1-5): GAGVSQSPSNKVTEKGKDVELRCDPISGHTALYWYRQSLGQGLEFLIYFQGNSAPDKSGLPSDRFSAERTGGSVSTLTIQRTQQEDSAVYLCASSVGRGGGQPQHFGDGTRLSIL.

The genes are TRBV7-2 and TRBJ1-2; TRBD1 matches at 7 bases. This CDR3 has 17 amino acids. V dropped 5 bases and J dropped 2; count of bases not matched to a gene: 14. Germline V gene lookup returns CDR1 SGHTA and CDR2 FQGNSA. This chain's CDR3 is CASSPSGGGQVNYGYTF. In DNA, the CDR3 is TGTGCCAGCAGCCCCTCTGGGGGAGGACAGGTGAACTATGGCTACACCTTC.

The chain carries TRBV7-3 and TRBJ2-2; the match to TRBD2 covers 13 bases. Germline V CDR1 and CDR2: SGHTA, FQGTGA. The CDR3 has 16 amino acids. V lost 5 bases and J lost 2; bases outside the gene matches: 2. The CDR3 coding sequence is TGTGCCAGCAGCCCGGGACTAGCGGGAAACACCGGGGAGCTGTTTTTT. It encodes CASSPGLAGNTGELFF.

This rearrangement joins TRBV11-2 to TRBJ2-7; TRBD1 matches 7 bases. The CDR3 covers 15 residues. V was pared by 5 bases and J by 1 base, with 8 bases of the junction left unmatched. The germline V gene encodes CDR1 SGHAT and CDR2 FQNNGV. The CDR3, as DNA: TGTGCCAGCAGCCCCCAATGGACAGGATCCTACGAGCAGTACTTC. It yields the protein CASSPQWTGSYEQYF.

The V call is TRBV7-2, the J call TRBJ1-1; 11 nucleotides match TRBD1. Germline lookup yields CDR1 SGHTA and CDR2 FQGNSA. Trimming removed 5 bases from V and 6 bases from J; junction bases left unmatched: 8. This CDR3 is 15 amino acids long. This CDR3 is CASSRTGGASAEAFF. The CDR3 DNA follows: TGTGCCAGCAGCCGGACAGGGGGCGCTTCAGCTGAAGCTTTCTTT.

CDR3 DNA sequence: TGTGCCAGCAGTTTTTGGGAGGTATCAAGCACAGATACGCAGTATTTT. It translates to CASSFWEVSSTDTQYF. The chain couples TRBV27 to TRBJ2-3; a weak D match, TRBD2 (6 bases). The CDR3 contains 16 residues. The V gene lost 3 bases and the J gene lost 0 bases, with 13 bases spanning the gap. Germline assignment: CDR1 MNHEY and CDR2 SMNVEV (reference sequence).

The chain is built from TRBV5-8 and TRBJ1-2; D is ambiguous. Germline V gene sequence: CDR1 SGHTS, CDR2 YDEGEE. CDR3 size: 14 residues. The germline V and J ends were trimmed by 1 base and 5 bases, with 12 bases remaining between them. This CDR3 is CASSLFSRGYGYTF. In DNA, the CDR3 is TGTGCCAGCAGCTTGTTTAGCAGAGGATATGGCTACACCTTC.

This rearrangement joins TRBV28 to TRBJ1-4; D is possibly TRBD1 (6 bases). Deletions cut 3 bases from V and 8 bases from J, with 16 bases between. The CDR3 extends over 15 amino acids. Germline loops: CDR1 MDHEN, CDR2 SYDVKM. In nucleotides, the CDR3 is TGTGCCAGCAGTTTTCCAGGGGCAGGTGAAGAAAAACTGTTTTTT. It specifies CASSFPGAGEEKLFF.

This sequence joins TRBV6-6 and TRBJ1-1; 10 bases map to TRBD1. The CDR3 extends over 14 amino acids. Trimming took 6 bases from V and 3 from J; bases not matched to a gene: 4. Germline lookup yields CDR1 MNHNY and CDR2 SVGAGI (reference sequence). The CDR3 bases are TGTGCCAGCAGGAGACAGGGGGCGGACACTGAAGCTTTCTTT. Its protein is CASRRQGADTEAFF.

The rearrangement links TRBV9 to TRBJ2-1; TRBD1 might be the D (5 bases). Germline V lookup: CDR1 SGDLS, CDR2 YYNGEE. V was shortened by 0 bases and J by 5 bases, with 15 bases between the two germline ends. The CDR3 is 16 amino acids. CDR3 region: CASSVGVGHSHNEQFF. CDR3 coding DNA: TGTGCCAGCAGCGTAGGGGTGGGGCACAGTCACAATGAGCAGTTCTTC.

In its sample, this clone was seen a few times. This chain uses TRBV2 with TRBJ1-2; D possibly corresponds to TRBD1 (6 bases). The V gene's germline CDR1 is SNHLY and CDR2 FYNNEI. V was clipped by 7 bases and J by 7 bases, with 19 bases between them. CDR3 length: 14 amino acids. Written as DNA, the CDR3 is TGTGCCAGCAACTGGCAGGCAGGGGCGGGTGGCTACACCTTC. Residues: CASNWQAGAGGYTF.

In DNA, the CDR3 is TGTGCCAGCAGCTTAGGCAGGTCCGGAAACACCATATATTTT. It encodes CASSLGRSGNTIYF. This rearrangement joins TRBV7-9 to TRBJ1-3; no firm D call. Trimming cost V 1 base and J 4 bases, with 8 bases left between them. The CDR3 sequence is 14 residues long. Germline loops: CDR1 SEHNR, CDR2 FQNEAQ (reference sequence). Combining the CDR3 with reference TRBV7-9 and TRBJ1-3 gives the whole variable domain DTGVSQNPRHKITKRGQNVTFRCDPISEHNRLYWYRQTLGQGPEFLTYFQNEAQLEKSRLLSDRFSAERPKGSFSTLEIQRTEQGDSAMYLCASSLGRSGNTIYFGEGSWLTVV.

This clone was picked up one time. The CDR3 bases are TGTGCCAGTGGGGCGGGACTAGCATATGAGCAGTTCTTC. Amino acids: CASGAGLAYEQFF. V usage is TRBV19 and J usage is TRBJ2-1, with 9 positions matching TRBD2. Germline values: CDR1 LNHDA, CDR2 SQIVND (reference sequence). The CDR3 extends over 13 amino acids. With V trimmed by 8 bases and J by 8 bases, 7 bases remained unmatched.

This clone was seen only a few times. This chain joins TRBV25-1 and TRBJ1-2; 10 bases align to TRBD1. V lost 4 bases and J lost 4; bases outside the gene matches: 3. CDR3 size: 14 residues. Per germline, CDR1 MGHDK and CDR2 SYGVNS. This chain's CDR3 is CASSVTGGIYGYTF. As DNA, the CDR3 is TGTGCCAGCAGTGTGACAGGGGGCATCTATGGCTACACCTTC.

The chain joins TRBV10-3 to TRBJ2-1; no clear D. V lost 3 bases, J lost 8 bases, and 11 bases lay in between. The CDR3 runs 13 residues. Germline CDR1 is ENHRY and CDR2 is SYGVKD. The DNA for the CDR3 is TGTGCCATCAGTGAACTAAGGAACCATGAGCAGTTCTTC. It codes for CAISELRNHEQFF.

V usage is TRBV27 and J usage is TRBJ1-1; 7 positions match TRBD1. V lost 5 bases and J lost 3; bases outside the gene matches: 9. CDR1 is MNHEY and CDR2 is SMNVEV in the germline V gene (reference sequence). The CDR3 covers 15 residues. As DNA, the CDR3 is TGTGCCAGCAGTCCATCCGGGACAGCTTACACTGAAGCTTTCTTT. Protein: CASSPSGTAYTEAFF.

The chain is built from TRBV27 and TRBJ2-7; maybe TRBD2 (6 bases). Deletions cut 6 bases from V and 2 bases from J, with 14 bases between. The CDR3 loop spans 14 amino acids. In germline, CDR1 is MNHEY, CDR2 SMNVEV (reference sequence). This CDR3 is CASRAVGGPYEQYF. CDR3 sequence (DNA): TGTGCCAGCAGGGCAGTGGGGGGTCCCTACGAGCAGTACTTC.

In nucleotides, the CDR3 is TGTGCCAGCGGGAGAGTAAATGAGCAGTTCTTC. Encoded protein: CASGRVNEQFF. The chain recombines TRBV6-5 with TRBJ2-1; tentative D call: TRBD2 (5 bases). The CDR3 spans 11 residues. V lost 8 bases, J lost 7 bases, and 9 bases lay in between. Germline-derived CDR1 and CDR2 are MNHEY and SVGAGI.

This chain links TRBV9 with TRBJ1-2, with TRBD1 matching over 9 bases. The V gene end was trimmed by 2 bases and the J gene end by 10 bases; junction bases not matched to a gene: 6. Germline V gene data show CDR1 as SGDLS and CDR2 as YYNGEE. This CDR3 is 13 amino acids long. In DNA, the CDR3 is TGTGCCAGCAGCGTCAGGACAGGGGAAGTCTACACCTTC. Its protein product is CASSVRTGEVYTF.

The rearrangement links TRBV9 to TRBJ1-1, with 10 positions matching TRBD1. Trimming at V came to 4 bases and at J to 7 bases, leaving 10 bases not matched to a gene. The CDR3 has 15 amino acids. Per the germline V gene, CDR1 is SGDLS and CDR2 is YYNGEE. Written as DNA, the CDR3 is TGTGCCAGCAGCCCCACCGGGACAGGGGTTTTTGAAGCTTTCTTT. It specifies CASSPTGTGVFEAFF.